A single sample gave rise to the 8 T cell receptor beta chains below, sequenced in a study of shared clonotypes between healthy human individuals. Assay used: immunoSEQ multiplex PCR; TCRdb lists only in-frame clones, some missing. This sample has millions of clones, with roughly 91% found just once. Positive CCR7 selection of CD45RO-negative cells yielded the naive CD8 cells, and terminally differentiated effector memory CD45RA+ cells were excluded. Sequencing used naive CD8+ T cells from PBMCs. The origin of the receptors is a man between 18 and 35 years old in good health. Some clones in this sample may be carry-over from other donors' samples.

V is TRBV27 and J is TRBJ2-2; D remains ambiguous. Per the germline V gene, CDR1 is MNHEY and CDR2 is SMNVEV (reference sequence). The CDR3 has 13 amino acids. The germline V and J ends were trimmed by 7 bases and 9 bases, with 15 bases remaining between them. The CDR3 DNA is TGTGCCAGCACCTCAGGCGCCATGTGGGAGCTGTTTTTT. Encoded protein: CASTSGAMWELFF.

This clone has just one count. The V call is TRBV7-9, the J call TRBJ1-4; D ambiguous. The CDR3 extends over 17 amino acids. V lost 3 bases and J lost 3, with 17 bases in between. Germline V gene lookup returns CDR1 SEHNR and CDR2 FQNEAQ (reference sequence). This CDR3 is CASSFYEGRYANEKLFF. CDR3 nucleotide sequence: TGTGCCAGCAGCTTCTACGAGGGAAGGTACGCTAATGAAAAACTGTTTTTT.

The rearrangement joins TRBV14 to TRBJ2-7; TRBD1 matches at 8 bases. The CDR3 has 13 amino acids. V trimming: 6 bases; J trimming: 6 bases; junction bases outside the gene matches: 7. Germline V gives CDR1 SGHDN, CDR2 FVKESK. The CDR3 here is CASRHRGSAEQYF. CDR3 in DNA: TGTGCCAGCAGGCACAGGGGGTCGGCCGAGCAGTACTTC.

The chain joins TRBV4-2 to TRBJ2-1, with 11 bases that match TRBD2. Trimming removed 0 bases from V and 5 bases from J; junction bases left unmatched: 6. There are 17 residues in the CDR3. Germline loops: CDR1 LGHNA, CDR2 YNFKEQ. This CDR3 is CASSQDRLAGRDNEQFF. The DNA of the CDR3 is TGTGCCAGCAGCCAAGATCGACTAGCGGGGAGGGACAATGAGCAGTTCTTC.

The chain has TRBV7-2 and TRBJ1-1, with a tentative D call TRBD1 (5 bases). V shed 7 bases and J shed 3 bases, with 12 bases lying between them. The CDR3 consists of 13 residues. CDR1 is SGHTA, CDR2 FQGNSA, per germline. CDR3 nucleotide sequence: TGTGCCAGCACCTCGGGGGGGTACACTGAAGCTTTCTTT. Protein product: CASTSGGYTEAFF.

The rearrangement joins TRBV9 to TRBJ2-1; perhaps TRBD2 as D (6 bases). There are 15 residues in the CDR3. Germline V gene data show CDR1 as SGDLS and CDR2 as YYNGEE. The V gene lost 0 bases and the J gene lost 12 bases, with 19 bases spanning the gap. CDR3 in amino acids: CASSVVGVPGDAQFF. In nucleotides, the CDR3 is TGTGCCAGCAGCGTAGTAGGGGTACCGGGGGATGCGCAGTTCTTC.

The rearrangement links TRBV9 to TRBJ2-1; D not certain. Germline V gene sequence: CDR1 SGDLS, CDR2 YYNGEE. This CDR3 has 14 residues. Deletions cut 3 bases from V and 4 bases from J, with 11 bases between. This CDR3 reads CASSAEDDYNEQFF. CDR3 sequence (DNA): TGTGCCAGCAGCGCTGAGGACGATTACAATGAGCAGTTCTTC.

The chain recombines TRBV9 with TRBJ1-2, with 8 bases that match TRBD1. Germline values: CDR1 SGDLS, CDR2 YYNGEE. The CDR3 has 16 residues. Unmatched junction bases numbered 13, after V lost 4 bases and J lost 5 bases. The CDR3 is CASSTGQGSVRYGYTF. As DNA, the CDR3 is TGTGCCAGCAGCACCGGACAGGGTTCGGTTCGGTATGGCTACACCTTC.